A single sample is the source of the 26 T cell receptor beta chains below, sequenced in a study of lymphopenia after photon versus proton radiotherapy. Repertoires were generated with immunoSEQ multiplex PCR, while TCRdb's copy carries only in-frame clones and drops some. The sample comprises over 10,000 clones, roughly 90% of which are singletons, and 3.5% to 4% rests with the top ten. The starting material was peripheral blood, obtained from a patient treated with photon-based radiotherapy. Receptor source: a man aged 55 to 69 with pancreatic cancer.

This clone appeared once. J is TRBJ2-7 and V is TRBV6-5, with a weak D call TRBD1 (6 bases). CDR1 and CDR2 (germline): MNHEY, SVGAGI. The CDR3 extends over 13 amino acids. V was shortened by 6 bases and J by 3 bases, with 12 bases between the two germline ends. The CDR3 region is CASSRRQDYEQYF. CDR3 DNA sequence: TGTGCCAGCAGCCGTCGACAGGACTACGAGCAGTACTTC.

V gene TRBV29-1 combines with J gene TRBJ1-5; 8 bases agree with TRBD1. The CDR3 covers 13 residues. The germline CDR1 and CDR2 sequences are SQVTM and ANQGSEA. Trimming cost V 3 bases and J 5 bases; bases outside gene matches: 3. The CDR3 here is CSVEAGGDQPQHF. Written as DNA, the CDR3 is TGCAGCGTTGAGGCAGGGGGCGATCAGCCCCAGCATTTT.

The gene calls are TRBV7-3 and TRBJ2-3; no clear D gene. Germline-derived CDR1 and CDR2 are SGHTA and FQGTGA. CDR3 length: 13 amino acids. Trimming took 4 bases from V and 4 from J, leaving 9 bases between them. In DNA, the CDR3 is TGTGCCAGCAGCTCCTTCCAGTCAGATACGCAGTATTTT. Translation gives CASSSFQSDTQYF.

A few counts support this clone. The chain combines TRBV5-6 with TRBJ2-4; weak D call: TRBD1 (5 bases). Germline V gene sequence: CDR1 SGHDT, CDR2 YYEEEE. CDR3 length equals 14 residues. V lost 4 bases, J lost 6 bases, and 14 bases lay in between. This chain's CDR3 is CASSDRQPANIQYF. The CDR3 bases are TGTGCCAGCAGCGATCGACAGCCTGCAAACATTCAGTACTTC.

V usage is TRBV29-1 and J usage is TRBJ1-3; maybe TRBD1 (6 bases). Per the germline V gene, CDR1 is SQVTM and CDR2 is ANQGSEA. V was clipped by 4 bases and J by 11 bases, with 18 bases between them. This CDR3 comprises 13 residues. CDR3 nucleotide sequence: TGCAGCGTTGGCCCACAGGGCTCGTCCGCCATATATTTT. It is translated as CSVGPQGSSAIYF.

This CDR3 reads CASSYSTSSINEQFF. Here the CDR3 DNA reads TGTGCCAGCAGTTACTCGACCAGTTCGATCAATGAGCAGTTCTTC. The chain is built from TRBV6-6 and TRBJ2-1; D is unclear. Germline V gene sequence: CDR1 MNHNY, CDR2 SVGAGI (reference sequence). V lost 0 bases, J lost 6 bases, and 12 bases lay in between. The CDR3 covers 15 residues.

The rearrangement links TRBV4-2 to TRBJ1-2; D might be TRBD1 (6 bases). CDR1 LGHNA and CDR2 YNFKEQ come from the germline V gene. CDR3 length equals 15 residues. V was pared by 0 bases and J by 7 bases, with 15 bases between. The CDR3 here is CASSQDRGTGSGYTF. The CDR3, as DNA: TGTGCCAGCAGCCAAGATAGGGGGACGGGGAGTGGCTACACCTTC.

The chain is built from TRBV5-6 and TRBJ1-3, with a tentative D call TRBD1 (5 bases). The CDR3 spans 16 residues. CDR1 and CDR2 (germline): SGHDT, YYEEEE. V dropped 4 bases and J dropped 7 bases, with 21 bases sitting between them. The DNA of the CDR3 is TGTGCCAGCAGCCCGGCGCCCCGTAGGGACCGGAACACCATATATTTT. Protein sequence: CASSPAPRRDRNTIYF. Full variable domain (outside the CDR3, taken from reference TRBV5-6 and TRBJ1-3): DAGVTQSPTHLIKTRGQQVTLRCSPKSGHDTVSWYQQALGQGPQFIFQYYEEEERQRGNFPDRFSGHQFPNYSSELNVNALLLGDSALYLCASSPAPRRDRNTIYFGEGSWLTVV.

This chain joins TRBV5-5 and TRBJ2-7; D not resolved. The V gene lost 0 bases and the J gene lost 1 base, with 5 bases spanning the gap. The CDR3 contains 13 residues. Germline CDR1 SGHKS, CDR2 YYEKEE (reference sequence). CDR3 sequence reads: CASSLAESYEQYF. The CDR3 region has the DNA TGTGCCAGCAGCTTGGCAGAGTCCTACGAGCAGTACTTC.

In its sample, this clone was seen a few times. This sequence joins TRBV4-2 and TRBJ1-2, with no clear D. Germline CDR1 is LGHNA and CDR2 is YNFKEQ. Deletions cut 1 base from V and 8 bases from J, with 8 bases between. The CDR3 runs 12 residues. As DNA, the CDR3 is TGTGCCAGCAGCCAAGGGAATTGGGGCTACACCTTC. Residues: CASSQGNWGYTF.

There are a few counts of this clone. For the CDR3, the DNA is TGTGCCAGTAGCAATAAACAGTCCGGACCTTACGAGCAGTACTTC. This sequence encodes CASSNKQSGPYEQYF. The V gene is TRBV19, the J gene TRBJ2-7; D unresolved. V was shortened by 6 bases and J by 4 bases, with 19 bases between the two germline ends. Germline V gene sequence: CDR1 LNHDA, CDR2 SQIVND (reference sequence). CDR3 size: 15 residues.

V usage is TRBV7-9 and J usage is TRBJ1-5; possible D gene TRBD1, 5 bases. This CDR3 comprises 14 residues. The germline V gene encodes CDR1 SEHNR and CDR2 FQNEAQ (reference sequence). V lost 8 bases to trimming and J lost 0 bases, with 11 bases between them. The CDR3 sequence is CASGGWDSNQPQHF. CDR3 DNA: TGTGCCAGCGGGGGTTGGGATAGCAATCAGCCCCAGCATTTT. Looking up the rest from reference TRBV7-9 and TRBJ1-5 gives the full variable domain: DTGVSQNPRHKITKRGQNVTFRCDPISEHNRLYWYRQTLGQGPEFLTYFQNEAQLEKSRLLSDRFSAERPKGSFSTLEIQRTEQGDSAMYLCASGGWDSNQPQHFGDGTRLSIL.

V usage is TRBV5-4 and J usage is TRBJ2-5; D call uncertain. Germline CDR1 SGHNT, CDR2 YYREEE (reference sequence). The CDR3 sequence is 11 residues long. V shed 2 bases and J shed 5 bases, with 4 bases lying between them. The CDR3 is CASSFYETQYF. CDR3 coding DNA: TGTGCCAGCAGCTTTTACGAGACCCAGTACTTC.

The chain uses TRBV7-3 and TRBJ1-1; TRBD1 is a possible D gene (6 bases). V dropped 4 bases and J dropped 4 bases, with 10 bases sitting between them. Per the germline V gene, CDR1 is SGHTA and CDR2 is FQGTGA. The CDR3 is made up of 13 amino acids. Written as DNA, the CDR3 is TGTGCCAGCAGCTCCAGGGGAATCACTGAAGCTTTCTTT. The encoded protein is CASSSRGITEAFF. Variable domain in full (rest from reference TRBV7-3 and TRBJ1-1): GAGVSQTPSNKVTEKGKYVELRCDPISGHTALYWYRQSLGQGPEFLIYFQGTGAADDSGLPNDRFFAVRPEGSVSTLKIQRTERGDSAVYLCASSSRGITEAFFGQGTRLTVV.

The chain employs TRBV5-5 and TRBJ1-1; 9 bases are shared with TRBD1. This CDR3 is built from 16 residues. Losses at the gene ends were 5 bases for V and 3 bases for J; bases not matched to a gene: 11. Germline lookup yields CDR1 SGHKS and CDR2 YYEKEE (reference sequence). Here the CDR3 reads CASRTGTGIEDTEAFF. The CDR3 region has the DNA TGTGCCAGCAGAACCGGGACAGGGATTGAGGACACTGAAGCTTTCTTT.

The chain recombines TRBV2 with TRBJ1-1; 7 bases agree with TRBD1. The CDR3 extends over 13 amino acids. J was trimmed by 1 base and V by 6 bases; bases with no gene match: 2. Germline V CDR1 and CDR2: SNHLY, FYNNEI. The CDR3 DNA follows: TGTGCCAGCAGGCGACAGGGGAACACTGAAGCTTTCTTT. This codes for CASRRQGNTEAFF.

V is TRBV14 and J is TRBJ1-6; D remains unclear. Germline CDR1 SGHDN, CDR2 FVKESK. This CDR3 has 17 amino acids. The V end lost 3 bases, the J end lost 0 bases, and 12 bases lay between the germline ends. The CDR3 spells CASSQIEGRSYNSPLHF. The CDR3 DNA reads TGTGCCAGCAGCCAGATCGAGGGTCGCTCCTATAATTCACCCCTCCACTTT.

This chain links TRBV7-9 with TRBJ1-4; no clear D gene. The CDR3 sequence is 15 residues long. The V gene's germline CDR1 is SEHNR and CDR2 FQNEAQ (reference sequence). V lost 3 bases, J lost 0 bases, and 8 bases lay in between. As DNA, the CDR3 is TGTGCCAGCAGCTTTACAACCTCAACTAATGAAAAACTGTTTTTT. Translating gives CASSFTTSTNEKLFF.

V is TRBV19 and J is TRBJ1-5; 8 bases align to TRBD1. CDR1 is LNHDA, CDR2 SQIVND, per germline (reference sequence). The CDR3 runs to 14 residues. J was trimmed by 2 bases and V by 9 bases; bases with no gene match: 6. CDR3 sequence (DNA): TGTGCCAGCAGGGGGCCTCATCGCAATCAGCCCCAGCATTTT. It specifies CASRGPHRNQPQHF. The variable domain in full, with the rest retrieved from reference TRBV19 and TRBJ1-5, is DGGITQSPKYLFRKEGQNVTLSCEQNLNHDAMYWYRQDPGQGLRLIYYSQIVNDFQKGDIAEGYSVSREKKESFPLTVTSAQKNPTAFYLCASRGPHRNQPQHFGDGTRLSIL.

This clone has more than one count but fewer than ten. The CDR3 coding sequence is TGTGCCAGCAGTGTGGACAGGGGGAACACTGAAGCTTTCTTT. It is translated as CASSVDRGNTEAFF. V gene TRBV6-1 combines with J gene TRBJ1-1, with 9 bases aligning to TRBD1. This CDR3 is 14 amino acids long. CDR1 MNHNS and CDR2 SASEGT come from the germline V gene. V dropped 4 bases and J dropped 1; count of bases not matched to a gene: 1.

This chain uses TRBV7-9 with TRBJ2-3; tentative D call: TRBD2 (5 bases). The germline V gene has CDR1 SEHNR and CDR2 FQNEAQ (reference sequence). V was cut by 5 bases and J by 0 bases, with 12 bases left in between. The length of the CDR3 is 15 residues. This chain's CDR3 is CASSTGVSSTDTQYF. The CDR3, as DNA: TGTGCCAGCAGCACCGGGGTTTCTAGCACAGATACGCAGTATTTT.

The V gene is TRBV19, the J gene TRBJ1-2; the match to TRBD1 covers 7 bases. The junction had 16 bases not matched to a gene; V was cut back by 4 bases and J by 5 bases. This CDR3 has 17 residues. Germline V gene sequence: CDR1 LNHDA, CDR2 SQIVND (reference sequence). In nucleotides, the CDR3 is TGTGCCAGTAGTAATGGGGACAGTTATGGGCCGCTTTATGGCTACACCTTC. This codes for CASSNGDSYGPLYGYTF.

The chain employs TRBV7-2 and TRBJ1-1, with a possible D match to TRBD1 (5 bases). CDR1 is SGHTA and CDR2 is FQGNSA in the germline V gene. Deletions cut 3 bases from V and 0 bases from J, with 8 bases between. The CDR3 runs 14 residues. CDR3 sequence: CASSFPGMNTEAFF. For the CDR3, the DNA is TGTGCCAGCAGCTTCCCAGGGATGAACACTGAAGCTTTCTTT. The full variable domain, in which reference TRBV7-2 and TRBJ1-1 provide the parts outside the CDR3, is GAGVSQSPSNKVTEKGKDVELRCDPISGHTALYWYRQSLGQGLEFLIYFQGNSAPDKSGLPSDRFSAERTGGSVSTLTIQRTQQEDSAVYLCASSFPGMNTEAFFGQGTRLTVV.

This clone is a singleton in its sample. The gene calls are TRBV18 and TRBJ2-1; TRBD2 matches at 11 bases. Per the germline V gene, CDR1 is KGHSH and CDR2 is LQKENI. This CDR3 is built from 18 residues. V gave up 2 bases and J gave up 5 bases; unmatched junction bases: 11. As DNA, the CDR3 is TGTGCCAGCTCACCAGCATTGATCGGGACTAGCGGAGACAATGAGCAGTTCTTC. Protein sequence: CASSPALIGTSGDNEQFF.

The chain joins TRBV7-8 to TRBJ2-5; 7 bases match TRBD2. The J call may not be correct, given that the DNA end is closer to TRBJ2-7. The length of the CDR3 is 16 residues. Germline V CDR1 and CDR2: SGHVS, FQNEAQ. This chain's CDR3 is CASSSRPSSGSHEQYF. CDR3 DNA sequence: TGTGCCAGCAGCTCCCGACCTTCTAGCGGATCCCACGAGCAGTACTTC.

The V gene is TRBV5-6, the J gene TRBJ1-2; D perhaps matches TRBD1 (6 bases). V was cut by 5 bases and J by 4 bases, with 12 bases left in between. Germline V CDR1 and CDR2: SGHDT, YYEEEE. The CDR3 consists of 13 residues. The CDR3, as DNA: TGTGCCAGCAGGGAGGGGGTGATCTATGGCTACACCTTC. Amino acid sequence: CASREGVIYGYTF.